This TCR beta chain came from a study of vaccination effects on CD4 cells after COVID-19. Across the whole study: Pools of viral peptides were used by the ViraFEST assay to expand antigen-specific CD4+ T cells ahead of sequencing. Findings and limits, study-wide: Marked clonal contraction was seen in infection- and vaccine-induced clones late after vaccination. Recruitment yielded few convalescent patients, and the study had no early post-infection timepoints.

Concerning this clone itself: Antigen specificity is unknown.

Culturing for roughly 9 days preceded CD4+ T cell isolation. Participants were vaccinated with two doses of either the BNT162b2 or mRNA-1273 vaccine. Trimming cost V 9 bases and J 6 bases, with 16 bases left between them. Germline values: CDR1 KGHDR, CDR2 SFDVKD. The CDR3 length is 14 residues. Assay: immunoSEQ multiplex PCR; the TCRdb copy retains only in-frame clones and omits some. Altogether about 57,000 clones are present, around four fifths being singletons, with the ten largest covering 3.5% to 5.5%. The sequencing used CD4+ T cells from PBMCs cultured without peptide, collected after COVID-19 vaccination. The J gene is TRBJ2-2, the V gene TRBV24-1, with D perhaps TRBD1 (6 bases). The TCR was taken from a human donor who received a COVID-19 vaccine. DNA of the CDR3: TGTGCCACCTCATCCCAGGGGTATGCCGGGGAGCTGTTTTTT. Its protein product is CATSSQGYAGELFF.